What follows are 27 T cell receptor beta chains derived from one specimen sequenced in a study of T-cell memory formation after mild COVID-19. A single record per CDR3 protein comes from TCRdb applying MiXCR to the 5' RACE reads. The data show 250,000 to 300,000 distinct CDR3 sequences, with about a sixth seen just once and roughly 23% held by the top ten. The sample was PBMCs or a T cell subset sorted from them (not recorded which). Source of these receptors: a man aged 18 to 30 who had mild COVID-19 (a few samples of this study predate the infection). Cell type and time point are not known.

The chain uses TRBV5-1 and TRBJ2-6, with D perhaps TRBD1 (5 bases). Trimming cost V 4 bases and J 2 bases, with 13 bases left between them. The CDR3 length is 16 residues. Germline-derived CDR1 and CDR2 are SGHRS and YFSETQ. In nucleotides, the CDR3 is TGCGCCAGCAGCCCCCAAAAGGGGCCTGGGGCCAACGTCCTGACTTTC. This sequence encodes CASSPQKGPGANVLTF.

This clonotype was recorded a few times. The chain employs TRBV20-1 and TRBJ2-7; D might be TRBD1 or TRBD2, each matching 5 bases. CDR1 and CDR2 from the germline V gene are DFQATT and SNEGSKA (reference sequence). Between the trimmed V and J ends, which lost 0 bases and 4 bases, there was a span of 13 bases. The CDR3 is 14 amino acids. The CDR3 here is CSARDPGQKYEQYV. Here the CDR3 DNA reads TGCAGTGCTAGAGATCCGGGGCAGAAATACGAGCAGTACGTC.

The rearrangement uses TRBV11-2 and TRBJ1-1; D is possibly TRBD1 (6 bases). Germline V CDR1 and CDR2: SGHAT, FQNNGV. Trimming removed 4 bases from V and 5 bases from J, with 14 bases in between. This CDR3 is built from 14 residues. The CDR3 DNA reads TGTGCCAGCAGCTCCAGGATCCAGGGGACTGAAGCTTTCTTT. This encodes CASSSRIQGTEAFF.

This clonotype was observed a few times. The V and J genes are TRBV12-3 or TRBV12-4 and TRBJ2-3, with D possibly being TRBD2 (5 bases). The CDR3 totals 14 residues. V shed 4 bases and J shed 2 bases, with 10 bases lying between them. Written as DNA, the CDR3 is TGTGCCAGCAGTTCTCAGACTATCACAGATACGCAGTATTTT. Amino acid sequence: CASSSQTITDTQYF.

The chain couples TRBV5-1 to TRBJ2-3, with D possibly matching TRBD2 (7 bases). CDR1 and CDR2 from the germline V gene are SGHRS and YFSETQ. Trimming took 0 bases from V and 2 from J, leaving 13 bases between them. The CDR3 has 16 amino acids. DNA of the CDR3: TGCGCCAGCAGCTTGGCCACGGCGGGGGCCACAGATACGCAGTATTTT. Its translation: CASSLATAGATDTQYF.

Many counts were recorded for this clonotype. The rearrangement joins TRBV9 to TRBJ1-5; weak D call: TRBD1 (5 bases). Germline CDR1 reads SGDLS; CDR2 reads YYNGEE. V lost 10 bases and J lost 4, with 12 bases in between. The CDR3 contains 12 residues. CDR3 sequence: CALTRTNQPQHF. The CDR3 region has the DNA TGTGCCCTAACCCGGACAAATCAGCCCCAGCATTTT.

The chain uses TRBV5-5 and TRBJ2-7; possible D gene TRBD2, 5 bases. The CDR3 covers 16 residues. Per the germline V gene, CDR1 is SGHKS and CDR2 is YYEKEE (reference sequence). V lost 7 bases and J lost 3, with 23 bases in between. The CDR3 nucleotides read TGTGCCAGCGGACTCCGCCAACTTGGGGTCAACTACGAGCAGTACGTC. Translation gives CASGLRQLGVNYEQYV.

In this sample, this clonotype turned up once. The chain has TRBV7-8 and TRBJ2-7; TRBD1 matches at 9 bases. Germline V gene sequence: CDR1 SGHVS, CDR2 FQNEAQ. V lost 3 bases, J lost 7 bases, and 4 bases stayed unmatched. This CDR3 spans 13 amino acids. The CDR3 here is CASSFGQGREQYV. In DNA form, the CDR3 reads TGTGCCAGCAGCTTCGGACAGGGGAGGGAGCAGTACGTC.

The CDR3 sequence: CASSKTPRVSPLHF. CDR3 bases: TGTGCCAGCAGTAAGACCCCGCGGGTATCACCCCTCCACTTT. This chain uses TRBV6-2 or TRBV6-3 with TRBJ1-6; D gene unclear. This CDR3 comprises 14 residues. Germline CDR1 is MNHEY and CDR2 is SVGEGT. V gave up 5 bases and J gave up 10 bases, with 15 bases separating them.

This clonotype was recorded many times. The chain uses TRBV5-1 and TRBJ2-3; 8 nucleotides align to TRBD2. J was trimmed by 4 bases and V by 4 bases; bases with no gene match: 11. Germline V CDR1 and CDR2: SGHRS, YFSETQ. This CDR3 spans 16 amino acids. The CDR3 spells CASSQLRAGGSDTQYF. CDR3 DNA: TGCGCCAGCAGCCAGCTGCGGGCGGGGGGTTCAGATACGCAGTATTTT.

The V call is TRBV2, the J call TRBJ2-2; 8 bases fit TRBD2. Germline values: CDR1 SNHLY, CDR2 FYNNEI. CDR3 length: 15 amino acids. Germline trimming cut 3 bases from V and 5 bases from J; bases unmatched to any gene: 5. CDR3 sequence: CASSEAGGGTGELFF. Written as DNA, the CDR3 is TGTGCCAGCAGTGAGGCGGGGGGTGGTACCGGGGAGCTGTTTTTT.

This clonotype showed up just a few times. The V and J genes are TRBV9 and TRBJ2-2; TRBD2 matches 9 bases. The CDR3 is 16 amino acids. The germline V gene encodes CDR1 SGDLS and CDR2 YYNGEE. The ends lost 0 bases at V and 4 bases at J; junction bases unmatched: 4. Here the CDR3 DNA reads TGTGCCAGCAGCGTAGACAGCGGGGGGCCCACCGGGGAGCTGTTTTTT. It translates to CASSVDSGGPTGELFF.

This clonotype was seen a handful of times. This chain connects TRBV6-5 to TRBJ2-5; D is perhaps TRBD2 (6 bases). Germline-derived CDR1 and CDR2 are MNHEY and SVGAGI. The CDR3 is 13 amino acids. Trimming left V 3 bases short and J 5 bases short, with 10 bases between. The DNA for the CDR3 is TGTGCCAGCAGTTATAGCGGTATGGAGACCCAGTACTTC. Amino acids: CASSYSGMETQYF.

The sample holds a few counts of this clonotype. The V gene is TRBV7-2, the J gene TRBJ2-3; D is possibly TRBD2 (5 bases). This CDR3 is 15 amino acids long. Germline lookup yields CDR1 SGHTA and CDR2 FQGNSA. V was shortened by 0 bases and J by 4 bases, with 11 bases between the two germline ends. CDR3 bases: TGTGCCAGCAGCTTAGCCAGCGGCCGGGCAGATACGCAGTATTTT. Residues: CASSLASGRADTQYF.

The V and J genes are TRBV7-2 and TRBJ2-6; D is perhaps TRBD2 (6 bases). Germline CDR1 and CDR2: SGHTA and FQGNSA. Trimming stripped 2 bases from V and 3 bases from J, with 11 bases between. The CDR3 length is 16 residues. CDR3 in DNA: TGTGCCAGCAGCTTAATGAGCGGGTATGGGGCCAACGTCCTGACTTTC. This gives the protein CASSLMSGYGANVLTF.

V gene TRBV7-2 combines with J gene TRBJ2-3, with TRBD2 identical over 15 bases. Germline-derived CDR1 and CDR2 are SGHTA and FQGNSA. With 5 bases clipped from V and 2 bases from J, the junction kept 5 bases outside the gene matches. CDR3 length equals 17 residues. The CDR3 here is CASSPRTSGGATDTQYF. CDR3 sequence (DNA): TGTGCCAGCAGCCCCCGGACTAGCGGGGGGGCCACAGATACGCAGTATTTT.

This clonotype turned up a few times. This chain connects TRBV9 to TRBJ2-1; 8 bases align to TRBD1. With 2 bases clipped from V and 6 bases from J, the junction kept 1 base outside the gene matches. The CDR3 totals 13 residues. Germline values: CDR1 SGDLS, CDR2 YYNGEE. CDR3 sequence (DNA): TGTGCCAGCAGCGTGGACAGGGCCAATGAGCAGTTCTTC. Encoded protein: CASSVDRANEQFF.

This clonotype was observed many times. Here the CDR3 DNA reads TGTGCCAGCAGTCTATCTGGGGCCAACGTCCTGACTTTC. It yields the protein CASSLSGANVLTF. J is TRBJ2-6 and V is TRBV5-6; D unresolved. From germline, CDR1 is SGHDT and CDR2 YYEEEE. V was shortened by 5 bases and J by 1 base, with 4 bases between the two germline ends. The CDR3 sequence is 13 residues long.

The gene calls are TRBV7-2 and TRBJ2-3; no definite D call. Germline-derived CDR1 and CDR2 are SGHTA and FQGNSA. The CDR3 consists of 12 residues. Trimming took off 5 bases at V and 4 bases at J, with 7 bases between the two ends. The CDR3 coding sequence is TGTGCCAGCAGCCGGGTGGCAGATACGCAGTATTTT. It codes for CASSRVADTQYF.

This clonotype was found many times. The chain carries TRBV27 and TRBJ2-3, with unresolved D. Trimming pared 5 bases from V and 0 bases from J, leaving 15 bases between. Germline assignment: CDR1 MNHEY and CDR2 SMNVEV (reference sequence). This CDR3 region has 16 residues. CDR3: CASSQPPPDSTDTQYF. As DNA, the CDR3 is TGTGCCAGCAGTCAGCCCCCGCCAGACAGCACAGATACGCAGTATTTT.

The chain joins TRBV5-4 to TRBJ1-4; TRBD1 might be the D (6 bases). The V end was cut by 4 bases, the J end by 0 bases, with 13 bases between. CDR1 and CDR2 from the germline V gene are SGHNT and YYREEE (reference sequence). This CDR3 has 16 residues. This CDR3 reads CASSIGQQATNEKLFF. In nucleotides, the CDR3 is TGTGCCAGCAGCATAGGACAGCAGGCAACTAATGAAAAACTGTTTTTT.

The gene calls are TRBV2 and TRBJ2-3; no reliable D call. The CDR3 has 12 residues. Trimming cost V 8 bases and J 4 bases, with 10 bases left between them. The V gene's germline CDR1 is SNHLY and CDR2 FYNNEI. This chain's CDR3 is CASPPGPDTQYF. In nucleotides, the CDR3 is TGTGCCAGCCCACCGGGCCCAGATACGCAGTATTTT.

This clonotype has only a few counts. The chain is built from TRBV7-9 and TRBJ1-5; D unresolved. The germline V gene has CDR1 SEHNR and CDR2 FQNEAQ (reference sequence). This CDR3 has 15 residues. Trimming stripped 5 bases from V and 0 bases from J, with 11 bases between. Here the CDR3 DNA reads TGTGCCAGCAGCCCCCCCGGTGGTAGCAATCAGCCCCAGCATTTT. It translates to CASSPPGGSNQPQHF.

This clonotype has more than one count but fewer than ten. The chain carries TRBV19 and TRBJ1-2; a possible D gene is TRBD1 (5 bases). With 3 bases removed from V and 6 bases from J, the gap between germline ends came to 11 bases. The germline CDR1 and CDR2 sequences are LNHDA and SQIVND (reference sequence). The CDR3 sequence is 13 residues long. This CDR3 reads CASSIGRGDGYTF. The CDR3 DNA follows: TGTGCCAGTAGTATCGGGCGGGGCGATGGCTACACCTTC.

In its sample, this clonotype was seen a few times. The rearrangement joins TRBV7-2 to TRBJ1-1, with 7 bases matching TRBD1. This CDR3 comprises 15 residues. J gave up 3 bases and V 1 base, and 5 bases lay outside the gene matches. CDR1 is SGHTA and CDR2 is FQGNSA in the germline V gene. The CDR3 is CASSLGEGADTEAFF. The CDR3 DNA sequence: TGTGCCAGCAGCTTAGGGGAGGGGGCTGACACTGAAGCTTTCTTT.

This clonotype was seen only a few times. This chain uses TRBV10-3 with TRBJ2-7, with 9 bases fitting TRBD1. Per the germline V gene, CDR1 is ENHRY and CDR2 is SYGVKD. CDR3 length equals 14 residues. V shed 0 bases and J 7 bases; nucleotides not matched to a gene: 4. The CDR3, as DNA: TGTGCCATCAGTGAGTCGACAGGGGGAGGGGAGCAGTACTTC. Translated, it gives CAISESTGGGEQYF.

CDR3 coding DNA: TGTGCCAGCAGGCGACAGGGGACCCCCTACGAGCAGTACGTC. Residues: CASRRQGTPYEQYV. This chain joins TRBV28 and TRBJ2-7; 8 bases map to TRBD1. The germline gives CDR1 MDHEN, CDR2 SYDVKM. V was pared by 6 bases and J by 2 bases, with 6 bases of the junction left unmatched. The length of the CDR3 is 14 residues.